This TCR beta chain appears in the sequencing data of a study of blood T cells in healthy people across ages (dated by TCRdb to about 2015). Describing the broader study: In model experiments, template switching captured roughly one uniquely barcoded TCR beta cDNA molecule for every two T cells. Using deep sequencing normalized with unique cDNA molecular identifiers, the study measured how TCR beta repertoire diversity changes with age. The donors were divided into four age groups: young (average around 17 years), middle-aged (roughly 40), aged (approximately 62) and long-lived (roughly 86). To avoid experimental bias, donors of different ages were distributed randomly across sequencing lanes. Two additional independent replicas of 1 million unique cDNA reads from the same blood draw were analyzed for two donors (one aged 18 to 30 and one aged 80 or older).

This clonotype was counted a few times. Its cognate antigen has yet to be identified. Base quality data are lacking; no much larger clone is found one base away. Receptor amplification or capture employed 5' RACE. Sequencing instrument: Illumina HiSeq 2500. A second PCR of about 7 to 12 cycles was run with a J-beta primer mix and a sample-barcoded 5' primer. A template-switch 5' adaptor carrying 12 random nucleotides introduced a unique molecular identifier onto each TCR beta cDNA molecule. At least 2.5 million CDR3-containing paired-end reads were obtained from each sample. All of the RNA was converted into first-strand cDNA using the Mint cDNA synthesis kit, with a TRBC-specific oligonucleotide serving as the primer. After uracil-DNA glycosylase treatment, a first 18-cycle PCR used universal primers M1SS and BC2_uni_R on all cDNA. Concerning the study's data processing: Normalization of each sample was performed by random selection of 1 million high-quality reads, each carrying a distinct molecular identifier. Reads sharing molecular identifiers were discarded rather than binned into consensus sequences. MiTCR, set to a Q25 quality threshold and the strictest error-elimination algorithm, was used for CDR3 identification, clonotype clustering and error correction. Lower-bound total TCR beta diversity was estimated with a nonparametric unseen species model using Euler transformation. TCRdb took the public reads, trimmed them with fastp at Q25, ran MiXCR for clone calling and kept in-frame beta chains. Each entry merges the rows of one CDR3 protein and shows their most common DNA and genes. TCRdb's processing, not the authors', yielded these V and J calls. The sample contains 2 million or so distinct CDR3 sequences, about 50% of them found a single time. The ten most abundant clones make up approximately 2.1% of the sample.

The CDR3 runs 14 amino acids, cysteine and phenylalanine included. The entry retains the CDR3 DNA only, 42 bases that are in frame from base 1. CDR1 and CDR2 are drawn from the germline V gene: MDHEN, SYDVKM. V lost 1 base and J lost 3 bases, and the count of bases not matched to a germline gene is 3. Systemically healthy Caucasian individuals from Russia, 35 to 40 in total and aged about 6 to 95 years, were included as donors. Ten milliliters of peripheral blood were drawn from each donor into EDTA-treated Vacutainer tubes. Ficoll-Paque density-gradient centrifugation was used to isolate PBMCs, with at least 7 million obtained per sample. Total RNA was extracted from PBMCs with Trizol reagent, with at least 5.5 micrograms obtained per sample. The percentages of naive CD45RAhigh/CD27high T cells were determined by flow cytometry on a PBMC aliquot from every donor. The research as a whole found: Donor CMV infection status was unknown, potentially confounding age-related changes in expanded clonotypes. As age increased, observed TCR beta diversity per million T cells dropped in a roughly linear way, and a significant reduction was already evident by age roughly 40. There was a strong correlation between observed TCR beta diversity and the percentage of naive T cells measured by flow cytometry. Estimates of total diversity based on one million sequenced T cells were regarded as lower bounds and as underestimates. Compared with the aged group, the long-lived group had more naive CD4+ T cells, fewer expanded clones and increased TCR diversity, suggesting age selection. Conclusive comparison of naive and antigen-experienced compartments was prevented by the profiling of bulk unsorted PBMCs.

This TCR was recovered from a woman in her thirties or forties in good health. The rearranged chain carries TRBV28 and TRBJ2-7, and 7 junction bases match TRBD1. The sequenced material came from blood. The sequence in DNA is TGTGCCAGCAGTTTATACGGGACAGACTACGAGCAGTACTTC. Translated, it gives CASSLYGTDYEQYF.